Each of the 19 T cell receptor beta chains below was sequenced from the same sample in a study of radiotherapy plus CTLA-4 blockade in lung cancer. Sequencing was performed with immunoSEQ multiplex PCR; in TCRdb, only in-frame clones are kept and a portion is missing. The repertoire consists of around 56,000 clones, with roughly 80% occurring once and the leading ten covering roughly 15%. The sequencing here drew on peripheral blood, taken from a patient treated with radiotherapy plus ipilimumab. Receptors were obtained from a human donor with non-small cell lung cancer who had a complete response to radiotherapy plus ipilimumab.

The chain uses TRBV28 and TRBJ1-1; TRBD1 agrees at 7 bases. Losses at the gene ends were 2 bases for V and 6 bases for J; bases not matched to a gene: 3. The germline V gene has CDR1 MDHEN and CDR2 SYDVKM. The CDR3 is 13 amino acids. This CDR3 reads CASSLQGVAEAFF. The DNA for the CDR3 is TGTGCCAGCAGTTTACAGGGGGTTGCTGAAGCTTTCTTT. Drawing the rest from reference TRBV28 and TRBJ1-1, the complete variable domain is DVKVTQSSRYLVKRTGEKVFLECVQDMDHENMFWYRQDPGLGLRLIYFSYDVKMKEKGDIPEGYSVSREKKERFSLILESASTNQTSMYLCASSLQGVAEAFFGQGTRLTVV.

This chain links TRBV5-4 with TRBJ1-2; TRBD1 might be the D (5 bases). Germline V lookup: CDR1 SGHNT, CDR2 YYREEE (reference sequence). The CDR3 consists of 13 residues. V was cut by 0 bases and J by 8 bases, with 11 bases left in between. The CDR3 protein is CASSLDRPRGYTF. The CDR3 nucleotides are TGTGCCAGCAGCTTGGACAGGCCTCGGGGCTACACCTTC. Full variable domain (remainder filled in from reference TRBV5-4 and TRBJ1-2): ETGVTQSPTHLIKTRGQQVTLRCSSQSGHNTVSWYQQALGQGPQFIFQYYREEENGRGNFPPRFSGLQFPNYSSELNVNALELDDSALYLCASSLDRPRGYTFGSGTRLTVV.

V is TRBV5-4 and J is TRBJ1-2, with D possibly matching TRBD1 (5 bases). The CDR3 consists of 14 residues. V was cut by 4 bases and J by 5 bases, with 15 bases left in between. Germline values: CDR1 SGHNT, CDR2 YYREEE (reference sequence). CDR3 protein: CASSHRDGGYGYTF. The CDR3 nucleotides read TGTGCCAGCAGCCACCGGGACGGGGGTTATGGCTACACCTTC.

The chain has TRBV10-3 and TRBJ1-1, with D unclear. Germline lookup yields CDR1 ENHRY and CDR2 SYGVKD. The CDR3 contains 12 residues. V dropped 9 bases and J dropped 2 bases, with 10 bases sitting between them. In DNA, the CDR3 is TGTGCCATTAGTACTCATAACACTGAAGCTTTCTTT. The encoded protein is CAISTHNTEAFF.

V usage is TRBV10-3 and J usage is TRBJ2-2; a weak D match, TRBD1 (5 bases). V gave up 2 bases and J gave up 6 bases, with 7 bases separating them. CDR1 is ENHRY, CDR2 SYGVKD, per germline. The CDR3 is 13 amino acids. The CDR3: CAISEAGSGELFF. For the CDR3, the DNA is TGTGCCATCAGTGAGGCAGGGTCCGGGGAGCTGTTTTTT.

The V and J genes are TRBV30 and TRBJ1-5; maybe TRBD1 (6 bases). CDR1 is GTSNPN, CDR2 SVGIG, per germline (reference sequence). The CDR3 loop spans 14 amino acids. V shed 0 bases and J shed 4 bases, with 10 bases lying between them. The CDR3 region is CAWSVRGGNQPQHF. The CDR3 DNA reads TGTGCCTGGAGTGTACGAGGGGGAAATCAGCCCCAGCATTTT.

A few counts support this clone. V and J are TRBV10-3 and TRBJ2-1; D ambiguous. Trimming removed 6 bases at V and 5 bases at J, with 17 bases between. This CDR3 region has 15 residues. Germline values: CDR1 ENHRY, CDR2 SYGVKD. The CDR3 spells CAIRVAPSSNNEQFF. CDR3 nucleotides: TGTGCCATCAGAGTGGCTCCCTCTAGTAACAATGAGCAGTTCTTC.

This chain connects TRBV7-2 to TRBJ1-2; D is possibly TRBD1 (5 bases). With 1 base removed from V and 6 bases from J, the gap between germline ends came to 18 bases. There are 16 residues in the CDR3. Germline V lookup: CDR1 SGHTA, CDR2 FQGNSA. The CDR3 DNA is TGTGCCAGCAGCTTAGGTTATGGTGGGGGGACCGATGGCTACACCTTC. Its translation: CASSLGYGGGTDGYTF.

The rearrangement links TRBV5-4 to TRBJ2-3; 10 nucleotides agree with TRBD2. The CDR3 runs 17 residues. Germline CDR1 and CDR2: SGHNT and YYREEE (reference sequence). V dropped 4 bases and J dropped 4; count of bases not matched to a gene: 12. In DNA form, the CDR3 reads TGTGCCAGCAGCCCTAGCGGGGGAGCCATCTTCCCAGATACGCAGTATTTT. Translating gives CASSPSGGAIFPDTQYF.

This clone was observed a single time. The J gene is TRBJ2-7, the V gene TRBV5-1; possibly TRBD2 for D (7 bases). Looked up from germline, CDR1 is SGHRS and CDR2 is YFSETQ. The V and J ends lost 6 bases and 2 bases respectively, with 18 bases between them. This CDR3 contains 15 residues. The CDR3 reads CASTPGGGGAYEQYF. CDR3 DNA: TGCGCCAGCACCCCCGGAGGGGGAGGGGCCTACGAGCAGTACTTC.

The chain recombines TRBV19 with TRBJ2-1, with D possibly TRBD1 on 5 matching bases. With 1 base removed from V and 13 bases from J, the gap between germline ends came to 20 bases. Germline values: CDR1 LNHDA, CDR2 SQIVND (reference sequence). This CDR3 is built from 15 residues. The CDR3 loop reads CASSIARRPGSDQFF. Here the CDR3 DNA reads TGTGCCAGTAGTATAGCCCGTCGTCCAGGGTCGGATCAGTTCTTC.

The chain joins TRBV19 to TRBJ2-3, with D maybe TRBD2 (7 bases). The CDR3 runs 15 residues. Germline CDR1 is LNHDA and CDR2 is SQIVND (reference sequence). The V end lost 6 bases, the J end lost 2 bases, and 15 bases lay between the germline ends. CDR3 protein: CASSPRAGATDTQYF. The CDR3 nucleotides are TGTGCCAGTAGCCCTAGGGCGGGGGCCACAGATACGCAGTATTTT.

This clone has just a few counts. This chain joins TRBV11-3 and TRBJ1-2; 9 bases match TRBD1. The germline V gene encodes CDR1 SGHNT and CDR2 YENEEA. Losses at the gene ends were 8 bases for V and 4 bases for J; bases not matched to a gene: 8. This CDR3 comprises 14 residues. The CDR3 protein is CASRRTGAGYGYTF. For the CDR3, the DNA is TGTGCCAGCCGACGGACAGGGGCGGGCTATGGCTACACCTTC.

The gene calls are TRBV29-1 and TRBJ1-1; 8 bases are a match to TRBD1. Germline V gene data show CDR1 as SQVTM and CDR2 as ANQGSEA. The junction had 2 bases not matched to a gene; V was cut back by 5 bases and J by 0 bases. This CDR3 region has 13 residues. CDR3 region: CSVKGQVNTEAFF. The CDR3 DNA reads TGCAGCGTTAAGGGACAGGTGAACACTGAAGCTTTCTTT.

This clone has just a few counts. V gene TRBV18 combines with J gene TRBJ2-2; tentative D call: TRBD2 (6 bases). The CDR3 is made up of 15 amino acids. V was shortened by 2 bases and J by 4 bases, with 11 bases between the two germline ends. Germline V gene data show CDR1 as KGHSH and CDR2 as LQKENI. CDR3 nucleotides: TGTGCCAGCTCACCAGGTCTAGCGCCCACCGGGGAGCTGTTTTTT. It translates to CASSPGLAPTGELFF.

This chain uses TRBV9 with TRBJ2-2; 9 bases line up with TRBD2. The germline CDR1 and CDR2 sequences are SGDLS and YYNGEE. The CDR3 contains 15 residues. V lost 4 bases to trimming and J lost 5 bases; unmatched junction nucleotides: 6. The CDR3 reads CASSPRAGGTGELFF. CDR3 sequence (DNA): TGTGCCAGCAGCCCCCGGGCGGGGGGGACCGGGGAGCTGTTTTTT.

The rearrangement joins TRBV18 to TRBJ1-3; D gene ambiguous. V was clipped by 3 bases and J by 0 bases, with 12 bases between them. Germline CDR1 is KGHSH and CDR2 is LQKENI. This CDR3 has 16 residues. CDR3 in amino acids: CASSPQQTHSGNTIYF. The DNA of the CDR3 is TGTGCCAGCTCACCCCAACAAACCCACTCTGGAAACACCATATATTTT.

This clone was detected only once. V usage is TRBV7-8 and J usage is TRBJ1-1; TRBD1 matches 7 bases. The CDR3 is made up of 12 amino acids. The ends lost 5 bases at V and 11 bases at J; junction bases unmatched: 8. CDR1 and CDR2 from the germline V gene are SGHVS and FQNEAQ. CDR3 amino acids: CASSAPGTVAFF. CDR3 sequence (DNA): TGTGCCAGCAGCGCCCCCGGGACAGTGGCTTTCTTT.

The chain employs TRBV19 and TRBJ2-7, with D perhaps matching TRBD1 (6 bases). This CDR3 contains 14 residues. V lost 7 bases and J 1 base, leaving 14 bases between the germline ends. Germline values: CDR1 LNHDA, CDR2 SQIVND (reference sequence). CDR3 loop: CASNGQNPSYEQYV. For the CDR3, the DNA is TGTGCCAGTAACGGACAGAACCCATCCTACGAGCAGTACGTC.